This is a list of T cell receptor beta chains from one sample in a study of T cell repertoires in cytomegalovirus infection. In TCRdb, the reads were re-called with MiXCR into one record per CDR3 protein. The table has approximately 550,000 distinct CDR3 sequences, 15% to 20% seen once. What was sequenced was CD8+ T cells from PBMCs. All receptors derive from a human donor in good health (CMV status not recorded). Some clones in this sample may be carry-over from other donors' samples. Both conserved end residues are part of each CDR3. The order of the fields is V gene, J gene, CDR3 protein.

>TRBV4-2|TRBJ2-7
CASSHWAEGGSGQISYEQYF
>TRBV9|TRBJ1-1
CASSEDGDMNTEAFF
>TRBV18|TRBJ1-5
CASSLGTDNQPQHF
>TRBV5-1|TRBJ2-1
CASSLAGNPYNEQFF
>TRBV10-1|TRBJ2-2
CASSGGDRVNANTGELFF
>TRBV28|TRBJ1-1
CASIPPGRGDTEAFF
>TRBV19|TRBJ1-5
CASSIDLWANNQPQHF
>TRBV27|TRBJ1-1
CASSLLAGGLTEAFF
>TRBV20-1|TRBJ2-5
CSARDLGGGAMRETQYF
>TRBV6-7|TRBJ2-2
CASSSTDRATGELFF
>TRBV27|TRBJ2-7
CASSVYSGHSSYEQYF
>TRBV28|TRBJ2-7
CASSFGERPYEQYF
>TRBV20-1|TRBJ2-1
CSAVNRVAYNEQFF
>TRBV6-1|TRBJ2-1
CASSEALSSYNEQFF
>TRBV28|TRBJ2-1
CASSSGTSGSWVEQFF
>TRBV19|TRBJ2-3
CASSIDRLAGTDTQYF
>TRBV28|TRBJ1-2
CASSSPGLNYGYTF
>TRBV18|TRBJ2-2
CASSPPGQSNTGELFF
>TRBV20-1|TRBJ2-3
CSASSGLAGVIVGTDTQYF
>TRBV2|TRBJ2-7
CASSGVDRGLTYEQYF
>TRBV20-1|TRBJ2-2
CSARDSIGVGNTGELFF
>TRBV27|TRBJ1-6
CASSFGRSDSPLHF
>TRBV6-5|TRBJ1-5
CASSFGQSNQPQHF
>TRBV7-9|TRBJ1-6
CASSLEGQGGSPLHF
>TRBV28|TRBJ2-1
CASSRAVGGKRYEQFF
>TRBV29-1|TRBJ2-1
CSVEGTDNEQFF
>TRBV6-5|TRBJ1-3
CASSYAATGNTIYF
>TRBV28|TRBJ2-5
CASSTGPRKTQYF
>TRBV7-3|TRBJ2-3
CASSLSSGSYDTQYF
>TRBV20-1|TRBJ2-2
CSAKDKNTGELFF
>TRBV28|TRBJ2-7
CASSPPTGITSYEQYF
>TRBV7-2|TRBJ1-1
CASSLPPQEAFF
>TRBV7-2|TRBJ1-3
CASSLEGGAGNTIYF
>TRBV12-3/TRBV12-4|TRBJ2-2
CASSLGGQVSELFF
>TRBV5-5|TRBJ1-5
CASSWDLGSNQPQHF
>TRBV20-1|TRBJ1-1
CSAANAFF
>TRBV12-3/TRBV12-4|TRBJ2-1
CASSLAGGLYNEQFF
>TRBV28|TRBJ2-1
CASSTRELAYNEQFF
>TRBV5-1|TRBJ1-4
CASAHRPTNEKLFF
>TRBV7-9|TRBJ2-7
CASSPYISSYEQYF
>TRBV10-2|TRBJ2-1
CASSDGWGNEQFF
>TRBV28|TRBJ2-4
CASTGAGDIQYF
>TRBV11-2|TRBJ1-4
CASTSGEGSGDKLFF
>TRBV27|TRBJ2-3
CASSLDGTGTQYF
>TRBV6-2/TRBV6-3|TRBJ2-2
CASSWSLTGVDTGELFF
>TRBV4-1|TRBJ2-3
CASSQEGWVLGAGTDTQYF
>TRBV27|TRBJ2-7
CASSSGTSGYVQYF